The 15 T cell receptor beta chains below all came from one sample that was sequenced in a study of lymphopenia after photon versus proton radiotherapy. The method was immunoSEQ multiplex PCR; TCRdb's version includes in-frame clones alone and lacks a portion of them. The table lists about 29,000 clones, around 90% of them singletons. The sample in question was peripheral blood, obtained from a patient treated with proton-based radiotherapy. The origin of the receptors is a woman aged 55-75 years with cholangiocarcinoma. Some clones in this sample may be carry-over from other donors' samples.

CDR3 sequence reads: CAWRGGLTNTGELFF. The DNA of the CDR3 is TGTGCCTGGAGGGGGGGACTTACGAACACCGGGGAGCTGTTTTTT. V gene TRBV30 combines with J gene TRBJ2-2, with D maybe TRBD2 (6 bases). The CDR3 length is 15 residues. V gave up 3 bases and J gave up 0 bases, with 11 bases separating them. The germline V gene encodes CDR1 GTSNPN and CDR2 SVGIG (reference sequence).

This chain uses TRBV4-1 with TRBJ2-5; D could derive from TRBD1 or TRBD2 (7 bases each). CDR1 and CDR2 (germline): MGHRA, YSYEKL. The CDR3 extends over 14 amino acids. Trimming took off 3 bases at V and 5 bases at J, with 13 bases between the two ends. DNA of the CDR3: TGCGCCAGCAGCCAGGTCAGGGGGGGCGAGACCCAGTACTTC. Translation: CASSQVRGGETQYF.

The chain carries TRBV5-1 and TRBJ1-1; tentatively, D is TRBD1 (6 bases). Germline CDR1 is SGHRS and CDR2 is YFSETQ. CDR3 length equals 14 residues. Deletions cut 4 bases from V and 4 bases from J, with 14 bases between. CDR3 nucleotide sequence: TGCGCCAGCAGCCCCAACGGGGGGCTCACTGAAGCTTTCTTT. Translated, it gives CASSPNGGLTEAFF.

This rearrangement joins TRBV9 to TRBJ2-7; D tentatively reads TRBD1 or TRBD2 (5 bases each). V shed 4 bases and J shed 5 bases, with 10 bases lying between them. Germline V gene data show CDR1 as SGDLS and CDR2 as YYNGEE. The CDR3 covers 12 residues. CDR3 coding DNA: TGTGCCAGCAGCACTCAGGGACACGAGCAGTACTTC. This encodes CASSTQGHEQYF.

The chain is built from TRBV2 and TRBJ2-5, with TRBD1 matching over 9 bases. Germline V gene sequence: CDR1 SNHLY, CDR2 FYNNEI. V was pared by 8 bases and J by 3 bases, with 1 base of the junction left unmatched. This CDR3 is built from 12 residues. CDR3 sequence: CASRDREETQYF. As DNA, the CDR3 is TGTGCCAGCCGGGACAGGGAAGAGACCCAGTACTTC.

This clone was recorded once. The V call is TRBV2, the J call TRBJ2-7; D is unresolved. V was pared by 7 bases and J by 3 bases, with 16 bases between. The CDR3 is 14 residues long. Per the germline V gene, CDR1 is SNHLY and CDR2 is FYNNEI. This chain's CDR3 is CASTPENKYYEQYF. The CDR3 coding sequence is TGTGCCAGCACTCCAGAAAACAAATACTACGAGCAGTACTTC.

Here the CDR3 DNA reads TGTGCCAGCAGCTTAGAAGGGGCTCTACCCCTCCACTTT. Protein product: CASSLEGALPLHF. This chain connects TRBV7-9 to TRBJ1-6; TRBD1 might be the D (5 bases). This CDR3 is 13 amino acids long. V was trimmed by 1 base and J by 12 bases, leaving 10 bases between them. Germline loops: CDR1 SEHNR, CDR2 FQNEAQ (reference sequence).

CDR3 bases: TGTGCCAGCAGTGCGGGGGCCAGCTACAATGAGCAGTTCTTC. Protein product: CASSAGASYNEQFF. This chain joins TRBV6-4 and TRBJ2-1; D is tentatively TRBD1 or TRBD2 (6 bases each). The CDR3 has 14 residues. Trimming pared 4 bases from V and 3 bases from J, leaving 10 bases between. Germline CDR1 MRHNA, CDR2 SNTAGT.

The CDR3 sequence: CASSLDVYTEAFF. The CDR3 DNA reads as TGTGCCAGCAGCTTAGATGTGTACACTGAAGCTTTCTTT. The rearrangement uses TRBV7-8 and TRBJ1-1, with D uncertain. CDR3 length: 13 amino acids. Germline CDR1 reads SGHVS; CDR2 reads FQNEAQ. With 1 base removed from V and 3 bases from J, the gap between germline ends came to 6 bases.

V and J are TRBV2 and TRBJ1-1; D perhaps matches TRBD1 (5 bases). The V end lost 10 bases, the J end lost 3 bases, and 15 bases lay between the germline ends. Germline assignment: CDR1 SNHLY and CDR2 FYNNEI. CDR3 length equals 13 residues. The CDR3 DNA reads as TGTGCCACCACCTCGCGGGGGGACACTGAAGCTTTCTTT. Translation gives CATTSRGDTEAFF.

This chain connects TRBV7-8 to TRBJ1-6, with D unclear. This CDR3 has 12 residues. Deletions cut 2 bases from V and 7 bases from J, with 3 bases between. Looked up from germline, CDR1 is SGHVS and CDR2 is FQNEAQ. DNA of the CDR3: TGTGCCAGCAGCTTACCCAATTCACCCCTCCACTTT. It yields the protein CASSLPNSPLHF.

The V and J genes are TRBV7-9 and TRBJ1-4; D not certain. Germline assignment: CDR1 SEHNR and CDR2 FQNEAQ (reference sequence). Trimming shortened V by 4 bases and J by 7 bases, and 7 bases separated the two germline ends. The CDR3 has 12 residues. For the CDR3, the DNA is TGTGCCAGCAGCTCTAGGACTGAAAAACTGTTTTTT. It specifies CASSSRTEKLFF.

This clone was counted between two and nine times. The V call is TRBV20-1, the J call TRBJ1-1, with D hard to call. With 2 bases removed from V and 5 bases from J, the gap between germline ends came to 6 bases. The CDR3 extends over 11 amino acids. Germline CDR1 reads DFQATT; CDR2 reads SNEGSKA (reference sequence). The CDR3 sequence is CSARMMTEAFF. CDR3 DNA: TGCAGTGCTAGAATGATGACTGAAGCTTTCTTT.

V is TRBV11-3 and J is TRBJ2-7, with TRBD1 matching 9 bases. CDR1 is SGHNT, CDR2 YENEEA, per germline. The length of the CDR3 is 14 residues. Trimming at V came to 1 base and at J to 5 bases, leaving 3 bases not matched to a gene. The CDR3 nucleotides are TGTGCCAGCAGCTTAGGACAGGGGGGGAACGAGCAGTACTTC. Residues: CASSLGQGGNEQYF.

V gene TRBV6-6 combines with J gene TRBJ2-5, with 10 bases fitting TRBD2. J gave up 5 bases and V 8 bases, and 11 bases lay outside the gene matches. Germline assignment: CDR1 MNHNY and CDR2 SVGAGI (reference sequence). The CDR3 consists of 15 residues. The CDR3 is CASCGSGRAGETQYF. The CDR3 DNA sequence: TGTGCCAGCTGCGGGAGCGGGAGGGCCGGGGAGACCCAGTACTTC.